One sample yielded the 27 T cell receptor beta chains listed below, sequenced in a study of OX40 agonist ivuxolimab in advanced cancers. The repertoire was sequenced with immunoSEQ multiplex PCR; TCRdb's copy has only in-frame clones and lacks some. The sample holds 80,000 to 100,000 clones, more than 75% seen once. The input for sequencing was CD4+ or CD8+ T cells sorted from blood, taken in a trial of the OX40 agonist ivuxolimab. These receptors came from an adult with an advanced solid tumor such as melanoma, head and neck, liver or kidney cancer.

This chain uses TRBV6-5 with TRBJ2-3, with a weak D call TRBD2 (5 bases). Looked up from germline, CDR1 is MNHEY and CDR2 is SVGAGI. This CDR3 region has 14 residues. V lost 8 bases, J lost 0 bases, and 12 bases lay in between. CDR3 residues: CASVERTSTDTQYF. DNA of the CDR3: TGTGCCAGCGTGGAGCGGACTAGCACAGATACGCAGTATTTT.

J is TRBJ1-5 and V is TRBV6-5; TRBD1 is a possible D gene (6 bases). Trimming pared 0 bases from V and 7 bases from J, leaving 13 bases between. The CDR3 is 15 residues long. From germline, CDR1 is MNHEY and CDR2 SVGAGI. CDR3 in DNA: TGTGCCAGCAGTTACTCGGGCACAGGGAGCCAGCCCCAGCATTTT. It is translated as CASSYSGTGSQPQHF.

V usage is TRBV6-1 and J usage is TRBJ2-7; TRBD1 or TRBD2 may be the D gene (6 bases each). Trimming stripped 4 bases from V and 2 bases from J, with 12 bases between. There are 14 residues in the CDR3. Germline CDR1 MNHNS, CDR2 SASEGT. The CDR3 reads CASSGQGGTYEQYF. The CDR3 region has the DNA TGTGCCAGCAGTGGACAAGGGGGGACCTACGAGCAGTACTTC.

This chain joins TRBV9 and TRBJ1-5; D gene uncertain. Germline CDR1 SGDLS, CDR2 YYNGEE. There are 13 residues in the CDR3. The V end was cut by 0 bases, the J end by 5 bases, with 6 bases between. The CDR3 protein is CASSVDADQPQHF. The CDR3 DNA reads TGTGCCAGCAGCGTAGACGCTGATCAGCCCCAGCATTTT.

The J gene is TRBJ2-6, the V gene TRBV7-2, with D unresolved. The ends were cut back, 5 bases at V and 4 bases at J, with 6 bases in the middle. This CDR3 is 13 amino acids long. Germline V gene data show CDR1 as SGHTA and CDR2 as FQGNSA. CDR3 DNA: TGTGCCAGCAGCGTTGGAGGGGCCAACGTCCTGACTTTC. Translation gives CASSVGGANVLTF.

The CDR3 here is CASSDSLQGADTQYF. The CDR3 DNA is TGTGCCAGCAGCGATTCCTTACAGGGGGCGGATACGCAGTATTTT. The chain is built from TRBV7-6 and TRBJ2-3; 9 nucleotides line up with TRBD1. From germline, CDR1 is SGHVS and CDR2 FNYEAQ. The ends lost 5 bases at V and 6 bases at J; junction bases unmatched: 9. The CDR3 runs 15 residues.

The V call is TRBV12-2, the J call TRBJ1-1. TRBV12-2 is shown as a pseudogene. This CDR3 comprises 14 residues. CDR3 loop: CASRFPGGRTEAFF. The CDR3 DNA follows: TGTGCAAGTCGCTTCCCCGGGGGCAGGACTGAAGCTTTCTTT.

The V call is TRBV5-6, the J call TRBJ2-3; D is uncertain. V was clipped by 4 bases and J by 6 bases, with 18 bases between them. The CDR3 sequence is 15 residues long. CDR1 and CDR2 from the germline V gene are SGHDT and YYEEEE. The CDR3 sequence: CASSPNGLSGDTQYF. The DNA of the CDR3 is TGTGCCAGCAGCCCCAATGGTCTATCGGGCGATACGCAGTATTTT.

V gene TRBV6-6 combines with J gene TRBJ2-7, with 7 bases that match TRBD1. This CDR3 spans 14 amino acids. Germline CDR1 is MNHNY and CDR2 is SVGAGI (reference sequence). Trimming cost V 6 bases and J 5 bases; bases outside gene matches: 10. The DNA of the CDR3 is TGTGCCAGCAGAGCCATGGACAGGTCTGACGAGCAGTACTTC. The encoded protein is CASRAMDRSDEQYF.

The rearrangement uses TRBV6-5 and TRBJ1-1, with a tentative D call TRBD1 (5 bases). In germline, CDR1 is MNHEY, CDR2 SVGAGI. Trimming shortened V by 2 bases and J by 7 bases, and 17 bases separated the two germline ends. This CDR3 has 15 amino acids. The CDR3 is CASSYRGLGVYEAFF. The CDR3 DNA sequence: TGTGCCAGCAGTTACCGGGGACTGGGGGTATATGAAGCTTTCTTT.

The V call is TRBV29-1, the J call TRBJ2-7; 10 positions match TRBD1. Looked up from germline, CDR1 is SQVTM and CDR2 is ANQGSEA. Trimming removed 7 bases from V and 6 bases from J; junction bases left unmatched: 3. The CDR3 consists of 11 residues. The CDR3: CSGQGAGEQYF. CDR3 sequence (DNA): TGCAGCGGACAGGGGGCGGGCGAGCAGTACTTC.

The CDR3 loop is CAISESGGSSYEQYF. CDR3 DNA: TGTGCCATCAGTGAGTCTGGGGGAAGCTCCTACGAGCAGTACTTC. V is TRBV10-3 and J is TRBJ2-5; D may match TRBD1 or TRBD2 (5 bases each). The end of the DNA aligns better with TRBJ2-7, so the J call may be wrong. From germline, CDR1 is ENHRY and CDR2 SYGVKD. The CDR3 is 15 residues long.

The chain recombines TRBV4-1 with TRBJ2-3; D is perhaps TRBD2 (6 bases). Trimming pared 3 bases from V and 4 bases from J, leaving 17 bases between. Germline V gene sequence: CDR1 MGHRA, CDR2 YSYEKL. The CDR3 has 16 amino acids. DNA for the CDR3: TGCGCCAGCAGCCACCCATTTTCACAGCGGGCAGATACGCAGTATTTT. It encodes CASSHPFSQRADTQYF.

The rearrangement links TRBV19 to TRBJ1-1; TRBD1 is a possible D gene (5 bases). This CDR3 is 19 amino acids long. The V and J ends lost 6 bases and 0 bases respectively, with 26 bases between them. Germline V gene lookup returns CDR1 LNHDA and CDR2 SQIVND (reference sequence). The DNA of the CDR3 is TGTGCCAGTAGCCCCCGAGGTCGGGGAAAGGGGCAAATGAACACTGAAGCTTTCTTT. Protein sequence: CASSPRGRGKGQMNTEAFF.

CDR3 nucleotide sequence: TGTGCCAGCAGCGACGGACCCTCAAGGGAAAAACTGTTTTTT. Translated, it gives CASSDGPSREKLFF. The chain joins TRBV5-5 to TRBJ1-4; D call uncertain. The germline V gene has CDR1 SGHKS and CDR2 YYEKEE (reference sequence). The CDR3 consists of 14 residues. V lost 4 bases and J lost 8, with 15 bases in between.

This clone was found a few times. The chain has TRBV10-1 and TRBJ1-1, with D perhaps TRBD1 (6 bases). The germline V gene has CDR1 WNHNN and CDR2 SYGVQD (reference sequence). This CDR3 spans 13 amino acids. Between the trimmed V and J ends, which lost 4 bases and 5 bases, there was a span of 11 bases. CDR3 nucleotides: TGCGCCAGCAGTGTAGGGGGAAGTACTGAAGCTTTCTTT. Protein product: CASSVGGSTEAFF.

The genes are TRBV19 and TRBJ1-1; TRBD1 aligns across 7 bases. The CDR3 is 12 amino acids. Germline V gives CDR1 LNHDA, CDR2 SQIVND (reference sequence). V shed 3 bases and J 11 bases; nucleotides not matched to a gene: 6. CDR3 protein: CASSMRGHRAFF. In nucleotides, the CDR3 is TGTGCCAGTAGTATGAGGGGGCATAGGGCTTTCTTT.

The J gene is TRBJ1-1, the V gene TRBV5-1; weak D call: TRBD1 (6 bases). The germline V gene encodes CDR1 SGHRS and CDR2 YFSETQ. The CDR3 totals 14 residues. The germline V and J ends were trimmed by 3 bases and 4 bases, with 13 bases remaining between them. The CDR3, as DNA: TGCGCCAGCAGCTCCAAAACAGGGTCCACTGAAGCTTTCTTT. It translates to CASSSKTGSTEAFF.

The table lists this clone with a count of one. This chain uses TRBV7-9 with TRBJ1-2; no firm D call. Trimming cost V 1 base and J 7 bases, with 7 bases left between them. Per germline, CDR1 SEHNR and CDR2 FQNEAQ (reference sequence). The CDR3 sequence is 12 residues long. CDR3 loop: CASSLETAGYTF. In nucleotides, the CDR3 is TGTGCCAGCAGCTTAGAAACAGCTGGCTACACCTTC.

This sequence joins TRBV19 and TRBJ2-1, with 8 bases identical to TRBD1. V dropped 8 bases and J dropped 2; count of bases not matched to a gene: 5. CDR3 size: 14 residues. CDR1 and CDR2 from the germline V gene are LNHDA and SQIVND (reference sequence). CDR3 DNA: TGTGCCAGTGACGACAGGGGCCCCTACAATGAGCAGTTCTTC. The encoded protein is CASDDRGPYNEQFF.

This clone has a handful of counts. V and J are TRBV7-3 and TRBJ1-1; 8 bases are a match to TRBD1. The junction had 9 bases not matched to a gene; V was cut back by 5 bases and J by 10 bases. Germline V CDR1 and CDR2: SGHTA, FQGTGA. The CDR3 is made up of 13 amino acids. The CDR3 protein is CASSELQGDSAFF. CDR3 DNA sequence: TGTGCCAGCAGCGAGCTACAGGGGGATTCAGCTTTCTTT.

The V call is TRBV4-3, the J call TRBJ2-3; D may be TRBD1 or TRBD2 (7 bases each). There are 17 residues in the CDR3. V was trimmed by 0 bases and J by 5 bases, leaving 18 bases between them. Germline CDR1 is LGHNA and CDR2 is YSLEER. This CDR3 is CASSQDYSGGARDTQYF. In DNA form, the CDR3 reads TGCGCCAGCAGCCAAGATTACTCAGGGGGGGCAAGAGATACGCAGTATTTT.

The chain uses TRBV27 and TRBJ2-3; 10 bases line up with TRBD2. V shed 5 bases and J 1 base; nucleotides not matched to a gene: 6. Per the germline V gene, CDR1 is MNHEY and CDR2 is SMNVEV (reference sequence). This CDR3 has 16 residues. Here the CDR3 reads CASSPQLAGGTDTQYF. CDR3 bases: TGTGCCAGCAGTCCCCAGCTAGCGGGGGGCACAGATACGCAGTATTTT.

The rearrangement links TRBV11-2 to TRBJ2-3; the D is unclear. This CDR3 contains 16 residues. The V and J ends lost 1 base and 2 bases respectively, with 13 bases between them. Looked up from germline, CDR1 is SGHAT and CDR2 is FQNNGV. The CDR3 here is CASSLGTRTNTDTQYF. CDR3 in DNA: TGTGCCAGCAGCTTAGGGACCCGGACCAACACAGATACGCAGTATTTT.

The chain joins TRBV5-1 to TRBJ2-5; 10 nucleotides match TRBD1. The CDR3 spans 16 residues. V gave up 3 bases and J gave up 3 bases; unmatched junction bases: 8. CDR1 SGHRS and CDR2 YFSETQ come from the germline V gene. The DNA of the CDR3 is TGCGCCAGCAGCTCTGGGGACAGGGGCGGAGAAGAGACCCAGTACTTC. Translation gives CASSSGDRGGEETQYF.

The CDR3 spells CASSEINSEKLFF. The CDR3, as DNA: TGTGCCAGCAGTGAAATAAACTCTGAAAAACTGTTTTTT. The rearrangement uses TRBV6-1 and TRBJ1-4; D gene uncertain. V lost 2 bases, J lost 7 bases, and 8 bases lay in between. CDR3 length equals 13 residues. Germline loops: CDR1 MNHNS, CDR2 SASEGT.

The rearrangement links TRBV6-1 to TRBJ1-2; 8 positions agree with TRBD1. CDR1 is MNHNS and CDR2 is SASEGT in the germline V gene. J lost 6 bases, V lost 5 bases, and 11 bases had no gene match. The CDR3 length is 15 residues. The CDR3 spells CASSNRPGQGHGYTF. The CDR3 bases are TGTGCCAGCAGTAACCGACCCGGACAGGGTCATGGCTACACCTTC.